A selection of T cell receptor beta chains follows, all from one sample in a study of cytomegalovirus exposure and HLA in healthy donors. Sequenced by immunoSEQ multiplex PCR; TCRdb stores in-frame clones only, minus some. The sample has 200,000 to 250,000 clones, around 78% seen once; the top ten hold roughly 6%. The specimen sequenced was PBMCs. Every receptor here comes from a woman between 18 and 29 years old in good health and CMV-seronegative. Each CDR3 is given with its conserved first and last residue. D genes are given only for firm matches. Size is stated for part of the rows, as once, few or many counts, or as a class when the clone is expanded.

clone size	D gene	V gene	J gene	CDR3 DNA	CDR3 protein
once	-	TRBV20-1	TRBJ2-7	TGCAGTGTGGGGGTCTACGAGCAGTACTTC	CSVGVYEQYF
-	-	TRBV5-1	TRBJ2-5	TGCGCCAGCAGCTTGGATGGCAGTCAAGAGACCCAGTACTTC	CASSLDGSQETQYF
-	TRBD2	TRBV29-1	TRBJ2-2	TGCAGCGGCGGGACTAGCGGGAACACCGGGGAGCTGTTTTTT	CSGGTSGNTGELFF
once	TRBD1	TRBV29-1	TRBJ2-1	TGCAGCGTTGTGAGTAACAGGGGTTTTCGGTTCTTC	CSVVSNRGFRFF
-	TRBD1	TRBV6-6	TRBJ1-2	TGTGCCAGCAGTTTGACAGGGGCCCGGGGGGACTATGGCTACACCTTC	CASSLTGARGDYGYTF
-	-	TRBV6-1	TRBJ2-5	TGTGCCAGCAGTGCCGACGGGGAAGAGACCCAGTACTTC	CASSADGEETQYF
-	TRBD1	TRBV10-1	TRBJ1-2	TGCGCCAGCAGTGAGAGGGACAGGGGAAATAGCTATGGCTACACCTTC	CASSERDRGNSYGYTF
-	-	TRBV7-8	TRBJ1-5	TGTGCCAGCAGCTTAGACAGGGTGGGGATTCAGCCCCAGCATTTT	CASSLDRVGIQPQHF
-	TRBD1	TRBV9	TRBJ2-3	TGTGCCAGCAGCGCAGGGACAGGGGCGACAGATACGCAGTATTTT	CASSAGTGATDTQYF
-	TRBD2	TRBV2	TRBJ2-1	TGTGCCAGCAGTGCCCCTAGCGGGGGGGTAAGCTCCTACAATGAGCAGTTCTTC	CASSAPSGGVSSYNEQFF
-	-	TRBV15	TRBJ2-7	TGTGCCACCAGCAGTTTTGGAGGAGCCGAGCAGTACTTC	CATSSFGGAEQYF
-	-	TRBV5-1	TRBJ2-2	TGCGCCAGCAGCAGGCCAGACACCGGGGAGCTGTTTTTT	CASSRPDTGELFF
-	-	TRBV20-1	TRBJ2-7	TGCAGTGCTAGCAGGGGTCCCGAGCAGTACTTC	CSASRGPEQYF
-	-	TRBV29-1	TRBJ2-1	TGCAGCGTTGAAAATAGGGGGCGGGAGGATAATGAGCAGTTCTTC	CSVENRGREDNEQFF
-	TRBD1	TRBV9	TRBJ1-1	TGTGCCAGCAGCTCTCGGGACAGGGGGCTCGGGGGCACTGAAGCTTTCTTT	CASSSRDRGLGGTEAFF
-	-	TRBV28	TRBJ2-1	TGTGCCAGCAGCCCGGCTGGCGGGCTCTACAATGAGCAGTTCTTC	CASSPAGGLYNEQFF
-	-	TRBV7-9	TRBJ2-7	TGTGCCAGCAGCACGGCAGACGAGCAGTACTTC	CASSTADEQYF
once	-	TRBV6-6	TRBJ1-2	TGTGCCAGCAGTTACTCCGGGTCCTATGGCTACACCTTC	CASSYSGSYGYTF
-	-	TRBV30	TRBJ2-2	TGTGCCTGGAGTGTAGGCATTAACACCGGGGAGCTGTTTTTT	CAWSVGINTGELFF
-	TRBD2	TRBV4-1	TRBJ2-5	TGCGCCAGCAGCCAAGGAACTAGCGTACAAGAGACCCAGTACTTC	CASSQGTSVQETQYF
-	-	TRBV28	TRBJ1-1	TGTGCCAGCGCCTTAAAACTAGCTGAAGCTTTCTTT	CASALKLAEAFF
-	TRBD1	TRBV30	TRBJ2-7	TGTGCCTGGGGAGACGGGACAGAAGCTTTGGGGCAGTACTTC	CAWGDGTEALGQYF
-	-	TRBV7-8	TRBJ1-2	TGTGCCAGCAGCTTAGGGGGGGGTGATAACTATGGCTACACCTTC	CASSLGGGDNYGYTF
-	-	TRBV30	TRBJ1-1	TGTGCCTGGAGTCGAAGCAGGTTGACCACTGAAGCTTTCTTT	CAWSRSRLTTEAFF
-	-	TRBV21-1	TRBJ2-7	TGTGCCAGCAGCAAACGTCTCCAGCTATGCGAGCAGTACTTC	CASSKRLQLCEQYF
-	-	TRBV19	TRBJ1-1	TGTGCCAGTAGTCCCGGGAGAGGGATGAACACTGAAGCTTTCTTT	CASSPGRGMNTEAFF
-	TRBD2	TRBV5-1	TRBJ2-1	TGCGCCAGCAAAAGACTAGCGGGGGGAAATGAGCAGTTCTTC	CASKRLAGGNEQFF
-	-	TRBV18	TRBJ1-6	TGTGCCAGCTCACCACCGGGGGGGCTAGGGTCACCCCTCCACTTT	CASSPPGGLGSPLHF
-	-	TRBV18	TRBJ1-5	TGTGCCAGCTCATCAAGTCTTAGGGAGCCCCAGCATTTT	CASSSSLREPQHF
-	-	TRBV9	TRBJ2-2	TGTGCCAGCAGCTTCTGGAGTAACACCGGGGAGCTGTTTTTT	CASSFWSNTGELFF
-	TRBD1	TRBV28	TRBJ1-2	TGTGCCAGCAGTTTTGGAAGGGCAGGGACAGATGGCTACACCTTC	CASSFGRAGTDGYTF
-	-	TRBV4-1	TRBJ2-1	TGCGCCAGCAGCCAAGATCCCGTCTATGAGCAGTTCTTC	CASSQDPVYEQFF
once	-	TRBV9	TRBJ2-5	TGTGCCAGCAGCCCCCGACTAGGGGGGGGCCAAGAGACCCAGTACTTC	CASSPRLGGGQETQYF
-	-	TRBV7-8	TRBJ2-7	TGTGCCAGCAGCTTAATGGGTCAAGGCTCCCCCTACGAGCAGTACTTC	CASSLMGQGSPYEQYF
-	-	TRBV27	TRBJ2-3	TGTGCCAGCAGTGGCAGGGCTGGAGATACGCAGTATTTT	CASSGRAGDTQYF
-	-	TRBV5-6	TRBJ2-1	TGTGCCAGCAGCTTGGCTAGGGGTGAGCAGTTCTTC	CASSLARGEQFF
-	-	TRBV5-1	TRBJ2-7	TGCGCCAGCACCTACCAGCCTTCAGGGAGCTCCTACGAGCAGTACTTC	CASTYQPSGSSYEQYF
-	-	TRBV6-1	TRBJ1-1	TGTGCCACCTCCCCGAAGGGGAACACTGAAGCTTTCTTT	CATSPKGNTEAFF
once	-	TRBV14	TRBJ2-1	TGTGCCAGCAGCCAAAAACAGGGCAGGGGCTCCTACAATGAGCAGTTCTTC	CASSQKQGRGSYNEQFF
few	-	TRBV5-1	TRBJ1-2	TGCGCCAGCAGCTTGGCCATGGTTAACTATGGCTACACCTTC	CASSLAMVNYGYTF
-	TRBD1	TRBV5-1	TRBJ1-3	TGCGCCAGCAGCCCGGGGGCAACAGGGGCTGGTGGAAACACCATATATTTT	CASSPGATGAGGNTIYF
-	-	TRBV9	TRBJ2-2	TGTGCCAGCAGCGTAGTTGACGGGGGCCCGAACACCGGGGAGCTGTTTTTT	CASSVVDGGPNTGELFF
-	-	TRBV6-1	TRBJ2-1	TGTGCCAGCAGTGAAGCCGGCCAACCCTCCTACAATGAGCAGTTCTTC	CASSEAGQPSYNEQFF
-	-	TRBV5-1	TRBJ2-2	TGCGCCAGCAGCCAAACAGGGCGGAACACCGGGGAGCTGTTTTTT	CASSQTGRNTGELFF